This T cell receptor beta chain appears in the sequencing data of a study of blood T cell repertoires in COVID-19. V lost 7 bases, J lost 7 bases, and 8 bases stayed unmatched. CDR3 length equals 14 residues. Germline V CDR1 and CDR2: LGHDT, YNNKEL (reference sequence). Original processing methods: Estimation of nucleated cell counts was performed using reference gene primer amplification. TCRdb's table, derived via immunoSEQ multiplex PCR, lists solely in-frame clones and lacks some. V and J calls and clone size are given by that table; D and trimming were obtained from the DNA. The sample records roughly 51,000 clones, about 90% being singletons.

The sequenced sample consisted of peripheral blood. The sequence was obtained from a woman in her fifties or sixties with active or convalescent COVID-19. The chain couples TRBV3-1 (or the pseudogene TRBV3-2) to TRBJ2-1; 9 nucleotides match TRBD2. This CDR3 reads CASTRGGGNNEQFF. CDR3 in DNA: TGTGCCAGCACCCGCGGGGGGGGAAATAATGAGCAGTTCTTC.